The sequence of this T cell receptor beta chain was determined in a study of T cell responses to AZD1222 COVID-19 vaccine. Study as a whole: Whether given at about 4 or about 12 weeks, second doses were pooled.

V lost 3 bases to trimming and J lost 4 bases, with 12 bases between them. Looked up from germline, CDR1 is WSHSY and CDR2 is SAAADI. The CDR3 has 14 amino acids. Measured with immunoSEQ multiplex PCR; TCRdb has only the in-frame clones, and not every one. The sample shows around 130,000 clones, 80% to 90% of them seen only once. This TCR was recovered from an adult in good health. The sequenced sample was peripheral blood, obtained on day 0 of AZD1222 vaccination. The chain employs TRBV10-2 and TRBJ1-2; D might be TRBD1 (6 bases). The CDR3 sequence is CASSDETGVYGYTF. CDR3 DNA: TGCGCCAGCAGTGATGAGACAGGAGTCTATGGCTACACCTTC.